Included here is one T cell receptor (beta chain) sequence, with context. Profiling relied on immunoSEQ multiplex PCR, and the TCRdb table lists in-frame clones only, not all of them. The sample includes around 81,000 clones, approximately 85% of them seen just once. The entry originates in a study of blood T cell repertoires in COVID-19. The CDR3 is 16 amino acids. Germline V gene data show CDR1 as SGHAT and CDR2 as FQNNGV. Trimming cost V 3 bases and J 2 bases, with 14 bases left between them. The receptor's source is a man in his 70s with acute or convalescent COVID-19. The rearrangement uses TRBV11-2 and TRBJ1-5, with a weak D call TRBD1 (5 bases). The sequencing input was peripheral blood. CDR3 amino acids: CASSLNVGLGNQPQHF. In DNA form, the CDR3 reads TGTGCCAGCAGCTTGAATGTGGGGCTCGGCAATCAGCCCCAGCATTTT.